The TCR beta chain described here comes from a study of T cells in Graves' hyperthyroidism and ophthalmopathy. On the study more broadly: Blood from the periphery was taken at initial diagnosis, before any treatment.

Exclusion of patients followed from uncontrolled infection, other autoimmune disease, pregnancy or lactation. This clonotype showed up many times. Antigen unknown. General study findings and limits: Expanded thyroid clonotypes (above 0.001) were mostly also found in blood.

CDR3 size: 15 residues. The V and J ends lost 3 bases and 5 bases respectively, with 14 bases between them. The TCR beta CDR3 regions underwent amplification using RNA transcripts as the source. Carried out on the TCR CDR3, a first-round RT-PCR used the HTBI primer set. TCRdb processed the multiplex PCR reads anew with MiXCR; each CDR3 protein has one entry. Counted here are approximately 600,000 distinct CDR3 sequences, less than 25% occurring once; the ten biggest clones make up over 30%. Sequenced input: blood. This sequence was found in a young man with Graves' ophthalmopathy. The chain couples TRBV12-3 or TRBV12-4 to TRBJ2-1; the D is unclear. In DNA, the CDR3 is TGTGCCAGCAGTTTCATCCATACCGGTAACAATGAGCAGTTCTTC. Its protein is CASSFIHTGNNEQFF.